This passage covers 30 T cell receptor beta chains from one sample sequenced in a study of cytomegalovirus exposure and HLA in healthy donors. Primers for the PCR totalled 60 Vbeta and 13 Jbeta. The repertoire was sequenced with immunoSEQ multiplex PCR; TCRdb's copy has only in-frame clones and lacks some. The top ten hold approximately 1.5% of the sample, which has approximately 180,000 clones, around 80% seen once. Sequencing was done on a sample of PBMCs. The receptors here all came from a young woman in good health and CMV-seropositive.

This chain links TRBV11-3 with TRBJ1-5, with D possibly being TRBD1 (5 bases). CDR3 length: 14 amino acids. CDR1 SGHNT and CDR2 YENEEA come from the germline V gene. V was shortened by 5 bases and J by 4 bases, with 12 bases between the two germline ends. CDR3 DNA sequence: TGTGCCAGCAGCCCCCACGGGGGAAATCAGCCCCAGCATTTT. Protein sequence: CASSPHGGNQPQHF.

The rearrangement links TRBV19 to TRBJ2-7; possible D gene TRBD2, 5 bases. Trimming took 5 bases from V and 0 from J, leaving 14 bases between them. Germline V lookup: CDR1 LNHDA, CDR2 SQIVND (reference sequence). CDR3 length: 15 residues. In DNA form, the CDR3 reads TGTGCCAGTAGTCCCTCGGGCGGGTTCTCCTACGAGCAGTACTTC. Its translation is CASSPSGGFSYEQYF.

The chain joins TRBV11-2 to TRBJ2-1; 7 bases are shared with TRBD2. This CDR3 comprises 15 residues. V shed 4 bases and J 9 bases; nucleotides not matched to a gene: 12. CDR1 and CDR2 from the germline V gene are SGHAT and FQNNGV. CDR3 DNA sequence: TGTGCCAGCAGCTCCCTCGCGATGGCTAGCGGTGAGCAGTTCTTC. It codes for CASSSLAMASGEQFF.

This clone was recorded a few times. The rearrangement joins TRBV27 to TRBJ2-2; TRBD2 agrees at 7 bases. This CDR3 comprises 15 residues. Germline trimming cut 6 bases from V and 2 bases from J; bases unmatched to any gene: 6. In germline, CDR1 is MNHEY, CDR2 SMNVEV (reference sequence). CDR3: CASSPGGGNTGELFF. CDR3 nucleotides: TGTGCCAGCAGCCCTGGCGGGGGTAACACCGGGGAGCTGTTTTTT.

The gene calls are TRBV18 and TRBJ1-1; TRBD1 matches 8 bases. V gave up 5 bases and J gave up 2 bases; unmatched junction bases: 10. Germline values: CDR1 KGHSH, CDR2 LQKENI. CDR3 length: 16 amino acids. The CDR3 loop is CASSKDLDRANTEAFF. The CDR3 DNA reads TGTGCCAGCTCAAAGGACCTGGACAGGGCCAACACTGAAGCTTTCTTT.

The chain couples TRBV5-6 to TRBJ2-7, with TRBD1 as a possible D gene (6 bases). Between the trimmed V and J ends, which lost 3 bases and 1 base, there was a span of 14 bases. There are 15 residues in the CDR3. Germline V gene lookup returns CDR1 SGHDT and CDR2 YYEEEE. Written as DNA, the CDR3 is TGTGCCAGCAGCTGGGACATTGGTAGGTCCTACGAGCAGTACTTC. It is translated as CASSWDIGRSYEQYF.

This sequence joins TRBV19 and TRBJ2-1; no definite D call. Germline lookup yields CDR1 LNHDA and CDR2 SQIVND (reference sequence). The CDR3 is 15 residues long. Trimming left V 4 bases short and J 2 bases short, with 12 bases between. This chain's CDR3 is CASSSRSTAYNEQFF. The DNA for the CDR3 is TGTGCCAGTAGTAGTCGTAGTACAGCCTACAATGAGCAGTTCTTC. The entire variable domain, with the rest obtained from reference TRBV19 and TRBJ2-1, is as follows: DGGITQSPKYLFRKEGQNVTLSCEQNLNHDAMYWYRQDPGQGLRLIYYSQIVNDFQKGDIAEGYSVSREKKESFPLTVTSAQKNPTAFYLCASSSRSTAYNEQFFGPGTRLTVL.

The V call is TRBV6-6, the J call TRBJ1-1, with a tentative D call TRBD1 (6 bases). CDR1 and CDR2 (germline): MNHNY, SVGAGI (reference sequence). V gave up 4 bases and J gave up 0 bases, with 12 bases separating them. The CDR3 consists of 15 residues. This CDR3 reads CASSSGVGVNTEAFF. As DNA, the CDR3 is TGTGCCAGCAGTTCAGGGGTGGGCGTGAACACTGAAGCTTTCTTT.

The chain is built from TRBV6-5 and TRBJ2-5; no definite D call. The CDR3 consists of 16 residues. CDR1 is MNHEY and CDR2 is SVGAGI in the germline V gene. V lost 0 bases and J lost 0, with 11 bases in between. Written as DNA, the CDR3 is TGTGCCAGCAGTTACTCGGCGGCCTCGTACCAAGAGACCCAGTACTTC. This codes for CASSYSAASYQETQYF.

The chain has TRBV28 and TRBJ2-7; D may be TRBD1 (6 bases). Germline lookup yields CDR1 MDHEN and CDR2 SYDVKM. Trimming cost V 5 bases and J 3 bases, with 14 bases left between them. The CDR3 covers 14 residues. The chain's CDR3 is CASSPPGQLYEQYF. CDR3 bases: TGTGCCAGCAGTCCTCCAGGACAGCTCTACGAGCAGTACTTC.

V usage is TRBV11-2 and J usage is TRBJ1-1; D perhaps matches TRBD1 (5 bases). CDR1 and CDR2 (germline): SGHAT, FQNNGV. CDR3 length: 13 residues. V lost 5 bases, J lost 2 bases, and 9 bases lay in between. CDR3 in amino acids: CASSQGRNTEAFF. The CDR3 coding sequence is TGTGCCAGCAGCCAGGGAAGAAACACTGAAGCTTTCTTT.

This clone was detected only once. The sample contains more than one DNA sequence encoding this CDR3. The CDR3 loop reads CASSSQPGLTTDTQYF. CDR3 bases: TGCGCCAGCAGCTCCCAACCGGGACTAACTACAGATACGCAGTATTTT. The chain couples TRBV5-1 to TRBJ2-3; TRBD2 matches 7 bases. V lost 3 bases to trimming and J lost 3 bases; unmatched junction nucleotides: 10. Germline V CDR1 and CDR2: SGHRS, YFSETQ. The CDR3 is 16 amino acids.

The rearrangement uses TRBV28 and TRBJ2-3; D is uncertain. The CDR3 contains 17 residues. CDR1 is MDHEN and CDR2 is SYDVKM in the germline V gene. V lost 5 bases, J lost 2 bases, and 20 bases lay in between. The CDR3 reads CASSNPWLSSYTDTQYF. The CDR3 DNA is TGTGCCAGCAGTAATCCTTGGCTCTCCTCTTACACAGATACGCAGTATTTT.

This clone was seen a few times. For the CDR3, the DNA is TGTGCCAGCAGCACGCCCGGACTAGGGATTTATGAGACCCAGTACTTC. It specifies CASSTPGLGIYETQYF. The V and J genes are TRBV21-1 and TRBJ2-5; whether TRBD2, the table's D call, matches the DNA was not checked. TRBV21-1 is classified as a pseudogene. The CDR3 contains 16 residues.

The V call is TRBV7-9, the J call TRBJ1-2; no firm D call. This CDR3 is built from 14 residues. CDR1 and CDR2 (germline): SEHNR, FQNEAQ (reference sequence). The V gene lost 1 base and the J gene lost 2 bases, with 8 bases spanning the gap. The CDR3 DNA sequence: TGTGCCAGCAGCTTAGGGGCCGGAAACTATGGCTACACCTTC. Translation: CASSLGAGNYGYTF.

V is TRBV28 and J is TRBJ1-2, with D maybe TRBD1 (5 bases). V shed 5 bases and J shed 1 base, with 14 bases lying between them. The CDR3 totals 15 residues. Germline values: CDR1 MDHEN, CDR2 SYDVKM. The CDR3 protein is CASSPSGGVNYGYTF. The CDR3 DNA follows: TGTGCCAGCAGTCCCTCGGGAGGGGTTAACTATGGCTACACCTTC.

This chain links TRBV19 with TRBJ1-5; 7 bases match TRBD1. Germline assignment: CDR1 LNHDA and CDR2 SQIVND (reference sequence). V shed 3 bases and J 6 bases; nucleotides not matched to a gene: 11. The CDR3 has 16 residues. CDR3 protein: CASSIRGLRGPQPQHF. Here the CDR3 DNA reads TGTGCCAGTAGTATCCGAGGATTAAGGGGGCCTCAGCCCCAGCATTTT.

This clone was counted only a few times. The J gene is TRBJ2-6, the V gene TRBV2; TRBD1 agrees at 7 bases. Unmatched junction bases numbered 5, after V lost 3 bases and J lost 0 bases. Per germline, CDR1 SNHLY and CDR2 FYNNEI. CDR3 length equals 17 residues. The CDR3 nucleotides read TGTGCCAGCAGTGACGGGACAGTTAACTCTGGGGCCAACGTCCTGACTTTC. This translates into CASSDGTVNSGANVLTF. Variable domain in full (rest from reference TRBV2 and TRBJ2-6): EPEVTQTPSHQVTQMGQEVILRCVPISNHLYFYWYRQILGQKVEFLVSFYNNEISEKSEIFDDQFSVERPDGSNFTLKIRSTKLEDSAMYFCASSDGTVNSGANVLTFGAGSRLTVL.

This clone was seen a single time. The CDR3 DNA reads TGCGCCAGCAGCTTCAGACAGGGAAGTGGGGAGACCCAGTACTTC. The encoded protein is CASSFRQGSGETQYF. The chain has TRBV5-1 and TRBJ2-5; TRBD1 aligns across 7 bases. CDR1 is SGHRS, CDR2 YFSETQ, per germline. V lost 2 bases and J lost 5; bases outside the gene matches: 9. This CDR3 contains 15 residues.

This rearrangement joins TRBV5-4 to TRBJ1-3; 8 nucleotides match TRBD1. Germline loops: CDR1 SGHNT, CDR2 YYREEE (reference sequence). The CDR3 sequence is 16 residues long. V shed 4 bases, J shed 4 bases, and the junction held 10 bases outside the gene matches. The CDR3 sequence is CASSPGTGRSGNTIYF. CDR3 DNA sequence: TGTGCCAGCAGCCCCGGGACAGGCCGTTCGGGAAACACCATATATTTT.

The rearrangement joins TRBV5-6 to TRBJ2-2; 12 bases are a match to TRBD2. The CDR3 consists of 19 residues. Trimming at V came to 4 bases and at J to 0 bases, leaving 10 bases not matched to a gene. Per the germline V gene, CDR1 is SGHDT and CDR2 is YYEEEE. The CDR3 loop reads CASSRKLAGGPSNTGELFF. In DNA form, the CDR3 reads TGTGCCAGCAGCCGGAAACTAGCGGGAGGCCCTTCGAACACCGGGGAGCTGTTTTTT.

J is TRBJ1-4 and V is TRBV6-5, with 8 bases aligning to TRBD1. With 2 bases clipped from V and 8 bases from J, the junction kept 4 bases outside the gene matches. The CDR3 covers 14 residues. Germline CDR1 reads MNHEY; CDR2 reads SVGAGI. CDR3 loop: CASSYDRGREKLFF. The CDR3 DNA reads as TGTGCCAGCAGTTACGACAGGGGTCGCGAAAAACTGTTTTTT.

V is TRBV28 and J is TRBJ1-1, with TRBD1 as a possible D gene (5 bases). The ends were cut back, 2 bases at V and 6 bases at J, with 10 bases in the middle. The length of the CDR3 is 13 residues. Germline V lookup: CDR1 MDHEN, CDR2 SYDVKM. In DNA, the CDR3 is TGTGCCAGCAGTTTAGACGACAGACCTGAAGCTTTCTTT. It codes for CASSLDDRPEAFF.

The chain couples TRBV27 to TRBJ2-1, with 11 positions matching TRBD2. V was pared by 4 bases and J by 4 bases, with 3 bases of the junction left unmatched. This CDR3 is built from 15 residues. Looked up from germline, CDR1 is MNHEY and CDR2 is SMNVEV (reference sequence). Here the CDR3 reads CASSSGLAAYNEQFF. CDR3 DNA sequence: TGTGCCAGCAGTTCGGGACTAGCGGCTTACAATGAGCAGTTCTTC.

The rearrangement joins TRBV5-1 to TRBJ2-5; unclear D gene. The CDR3 sequence is 15 residues long. From germline, CDR1 is SGHRS and CDR2 YFSETQ. V was trimmed by 0 bases and J by 4 bases, leaving 13 bases between them. This CDR3 is CASSLAGANRETQYF. The CDR3 DNA is TGCGCCAGCAGCTTGGCCGGTGCCAACCGAGAGACCCAGTACTTC.

The gene calls are TRBV4-3 and TRBJ1-4; D is possibly TRBD1 (5 bases). Germline CDR1 and CDR2: LGHNA and YSLEER. The CDR3 length is 13 residues. Deletions cut 0 bases from V and 8 bases from J, with 7 bases between. CDR3 sequence (DNA): TGCGCCAGCAGCCAAGACAGGGCAGAAAAACTGTTTTTT. Translating it yields CASSQDRAEKLFF.

The CDR3 DNA reads as TGTGCCAGCAGCCCTAACGGTCGGGGTCGGTACTTC. Protein product: CASSPNGRGRYF. The chain is built from TRBV7-2 and TRBJ2-4; a weak D match, TRBD2 (5 bases). V lost 5 bases and J lost 15, with 17 bases in between. Looked up from germline, CDR1 is SGHTA and CDR2 is FQGNSA. This CDR3 spans 12 amino acids.

This chain links TRBV6-5 with TRBJ2-7; D is unresolved. The germline gives CDR1 MNHEY, CDR2 SVGAGI. This CDR3 has 11 residues. Trimming took 5 bases from V and 7 from J, leaving 9 bases between them. CDR3 sequence reads: CASSPLREQYF. CDR3 in DNA: TGTGCCAGCAGTCCCCTGCGGGAGCAGTACTTC.

This clone was counted a few times. The chain joins TRBV15 to TRBJ2-1; D unclear. Germline V gene sequence: CDR1 LNHNV, CDR2 YYDKDF (reference sequence). The V end lost 5 bases, the J end lost 9 bases, and 14 bases lay between the germline ends. The CDR3 is 13 residues long. This chain's CDR3 is CATSPPSPPEQFF. The CDR3 DNA is TGTGCCACCAGCCCCCCCTCCCCTCCTGAGCAGTTCTTC.

The chain recombines TRBV28 with TRBJ1-3; 7 bases agree with TRBD1. The CDR3 contains 14 residues. Germline V gene data show CDR1 as MDHEN and CDR2 as SYDVKM. The junction had 2 bases not matched to a gene; V was cut back by 2 bases and J by 4 bases. The CDR3 DNA is TGTGCCAGCAGTTTAGACAGGGTGGGAAACACCATATATTTT. This sequence encodes CASSLDRVGNTIYF.